The text below deals with one TCR beta chain. Its target is unknown. The entry originates in a study of cytomegalovirus exposure and HLA in healthy donors. Points from the study as a whole: Sequencing likely produced, as an artifact, a cluster of highly shared sequence variants. A few V segments could not be told apart, such as TRBV6-2 and TRBV6-3, and were left out.

The CDR3 extends over 11 amino acids. Trimming pared 2 bases from V and 12 bases from J, leaving 11 bases between. CDR1 is MNHNS, CDR2 SASEGT, per germline. PCR used 60 Vbeta primers and 13 Jbeta primers. The data were produced by immunoSEQ multiplex PCR, yet TCRdb's version contains in-frame clones alone and is incomplete. The table lists under 100,000 clones, about 78% of them singletons, with approximately 5.6% in the top ten. The receptor's source is a man between 18 and 35 years old in good health and CMV-seropositive. V and J are TRBV6-1 and TRBJ2-7; a weak D match, TRBD2 (5 bases). The specimen was PBMCs. Written as DNA, the CDR3 is TGTGCCAGCAGTGAACCACTAGTGCGGTACTTC. As protein: CASSEPLVRYF.